This T cell receptor (beta chain) appears in the sequencing data of a study of identifying expanded T cells in peripheral blood (dated by TCRdb to about 2019). Regarding the complete study: Technical replicates were generated by sequencing separate aliquots of the same genomic DNA pool, and four replicates were compared pairwise.

During the collection period, no infections or other immune events were recorded for the healthy donors. Blood repertoires from healthy donors were used as a training cohort for calibrating time-dependent variance in a beta-binomial model of differential abundance of T-cell clones. The training cohort comprised roughly ten healthy donors, 3 female and 7 male. An age range of about 25 to 64 years, with an average of about 45 years, was recorded for the donors. Obtained from a commercial supplier, whole blood was collected from each healthy donor at three time points set two to three weeks apart. For immunosequencing, genomic DNA was extracted from whole blood that had not been sorted. Beyond this particular receptor, the publication reports: The binomial model flagged 0.95 to 1.5 differentially abundant clones between technical replicates but about 16 over about 2 weeks and 19 over roughly 4 weeks. It was expected by the authors that biological variance in healthy repertoires might increase further over much longer intervals, such as months to years. Across all healthy-donor time intervals, the beta-binomial model significantly cut both the number of clones called differentially abundant and the false-positive rate. For all healthy donors, the variance in clone template counts between roughly 2-week samples rose significantly as total template count increased.

Concerning this clone: Its antigen is currently not known. No base-level quality is on record; no much larger clone is a single base apart.

Taken from cysteine to phenylalanine, the CDR3 has 12 residues. Kept here is only the CDR3 DNA, which spans 36 bases and is read in frame from base 1. V is cut back by 10 bases and J by 6 bases, with 8 bases in the junction unmatched. CDR1 KGHSH and CDR2 LQKENI were looked up in the germline V gene. TCRbeta CDR3 regions were profiled with the immunoSEQ Assay using bias-controlled multiplex PCR amplification of genomic DNA. Per the source publication's procedure: The absolute abundance of each unique TCRbeta CDR3 region was quantified after sequences were collapsed and filtered. Two models were used to test differential abundance: a binomial model (Fisher-equivalent) and a beta-binomial model that adds time-dependent variance fitted from healthy donors. Clones with fewer than 5 combined templates were excluded, and clones with Benjamini-Hochberg FDR below 0.01 were called differentially abundant. Using the form v = (b*log(k)+a)^2, the beta-binomial variance was modeled as a function of the total template count across the two samples. The table was pulled from immuneACCESS by TCRdb, which kept in-frame rearrangements only. Such tables lose some clones; where checked, under half of the loss comes from unresolved V genes, and the rest has no known cause. V and J calls and clone size are as listed in that table; D and trimming were resolved from the DNA. Recorded for this sample are 100,000 to 150,000 clones; about 80% of them occurred a single time. In total, the top ten clones hold 2.5% to 4% of the sample.

Rearrangement joined TRBV18 to TRBJ2-7, with 8 bases aligning to TRBD1. Specimen: blood. This TCR came from a person between 18 and 75 years old in good health. DNA sequence: TGTGCCACCTCGGACAGGGTGGGCGAGCAGTACTTC. It is translated as CATSDRVGEQYF.